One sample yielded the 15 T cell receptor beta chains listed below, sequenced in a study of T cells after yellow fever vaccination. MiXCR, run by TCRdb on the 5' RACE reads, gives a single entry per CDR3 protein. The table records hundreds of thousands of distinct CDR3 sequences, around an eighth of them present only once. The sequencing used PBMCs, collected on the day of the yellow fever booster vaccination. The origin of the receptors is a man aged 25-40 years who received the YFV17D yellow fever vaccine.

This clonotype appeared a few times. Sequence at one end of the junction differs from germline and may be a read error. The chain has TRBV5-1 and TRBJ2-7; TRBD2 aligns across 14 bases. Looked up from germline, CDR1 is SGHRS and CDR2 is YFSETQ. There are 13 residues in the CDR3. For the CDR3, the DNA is TGCGCCAGCAGCTCCGGGACTAGCGGGAGCAGGGACTTC. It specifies CASSSGTSGSRDF.

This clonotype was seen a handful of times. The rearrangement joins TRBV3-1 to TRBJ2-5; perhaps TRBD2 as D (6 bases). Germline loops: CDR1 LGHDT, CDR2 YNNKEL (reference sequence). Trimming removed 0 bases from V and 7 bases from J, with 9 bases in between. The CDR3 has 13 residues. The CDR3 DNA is TGTGCCAGCAGCCAAGATCAGGAGGGGACCCAGTACTTC. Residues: CASSQDQEGTQYF.

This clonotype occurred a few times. Written as DNA, the CDR3 is TGTGCCAGCAGTTTAGCCACAGGGGTCACAGATACGCAGTATTTT. It specifies CASSLATGVTDTQYF. The genes are TRBV28 and TRBJ2-3, with 7 bases aligning to TRBD1. Germline loops: CDR1 MDHEN, CDR2 SYDVKM. The CDR3 runs to 15 residues. The V gene end was trimmed by 2 bases and the J gene end by 2 bases; junction bases not matched to a gene: 4.

The CDR3 DNA reads as TGTGCCAGCAGTTACGGGTTTGGAGCCTCTGGAAACACCATATATTTT. Protein product: CASSYGFGASGNTIYF. This chain uses TRBV6-5 with TRBJ1-3; no firm D call. V lost 2 bases to trimming and J lost 0 bases, with 11 bases between them. Looked up from germline, CDR1 is MNHEY and CDR2 is SVGAGI. CDR3 length: 16 residues.

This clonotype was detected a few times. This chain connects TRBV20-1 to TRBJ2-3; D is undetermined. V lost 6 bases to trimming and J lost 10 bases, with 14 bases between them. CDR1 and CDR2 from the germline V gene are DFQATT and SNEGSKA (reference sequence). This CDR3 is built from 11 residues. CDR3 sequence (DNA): TGCAGTGCGAGGAGCCCCCCCGCGCAGTATTTT. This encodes CSARSPPAQYF.

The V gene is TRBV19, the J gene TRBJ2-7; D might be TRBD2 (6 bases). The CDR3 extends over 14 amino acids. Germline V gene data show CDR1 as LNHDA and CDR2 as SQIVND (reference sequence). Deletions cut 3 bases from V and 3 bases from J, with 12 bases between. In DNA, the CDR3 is TGTGCCAGTAGTATTGGGGGACTCAACTACGAGCAGTACTTC. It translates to CASSIGGLNYEQYF.

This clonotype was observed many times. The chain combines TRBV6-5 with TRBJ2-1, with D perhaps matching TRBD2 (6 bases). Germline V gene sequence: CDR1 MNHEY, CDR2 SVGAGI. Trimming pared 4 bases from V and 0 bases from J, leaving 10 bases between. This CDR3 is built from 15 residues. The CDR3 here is CASSSHSGSYNEQFF. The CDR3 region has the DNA TGTGCCAGCAGTTCCCATAGCGGCTCCTACAATGAGCAGTTCTTC.

CDR3 region: CASSFSYGEQYF. CDR3 in DNA: TGTGCCAGCAGCTTTAGTTATGGGGAGCAGTACTTC. The J gene is TRBJ2-7, the V gene TRBV7-9; no definite D call. The CDR3 length is 12 residues. From germline, CDR1 is SEHNR and CDR2 FQNEAQ (reference sequence). Trimming pared 3 bases from V and 7 bases from J, leaving 10 bases between.

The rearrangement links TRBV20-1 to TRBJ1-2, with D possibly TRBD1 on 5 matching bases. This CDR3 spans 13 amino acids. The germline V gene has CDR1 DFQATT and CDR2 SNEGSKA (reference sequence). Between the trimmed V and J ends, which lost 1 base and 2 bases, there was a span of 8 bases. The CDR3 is CSARAGGNYGYTF. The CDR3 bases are TGCAGTGCTAGAGCGGGGGGGAACTATGGCTACACCTTC.

The CDR3 reads CASSFRGEGTQYF. CDR3 DNA: TGTGCCAGCAGTTTTAGGGGAGAAGGGACCCAGTACTTC. The chain joins TRBV12-3 or TRBV12-4 to TRBJ2-5; tentatively, D is TRBD1 or TRBD2 (5 bases each). Deletions cut 3 bases from V and 7 bases from J, with 12 bases between. The CDR3 contains 13 residues.

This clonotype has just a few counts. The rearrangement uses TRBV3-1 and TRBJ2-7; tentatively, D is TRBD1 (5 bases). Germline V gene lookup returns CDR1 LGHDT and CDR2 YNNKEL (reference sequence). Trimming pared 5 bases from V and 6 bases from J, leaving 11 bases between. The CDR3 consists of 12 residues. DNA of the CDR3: TGTGCCAGCAGCTCATCAGGGATCGAGCAGTACTTC. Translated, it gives CASSSSGIEQYF.

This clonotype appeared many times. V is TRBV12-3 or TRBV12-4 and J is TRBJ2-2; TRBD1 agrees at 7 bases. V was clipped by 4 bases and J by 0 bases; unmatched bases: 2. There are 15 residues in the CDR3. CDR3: CASSWGTANTGELFF. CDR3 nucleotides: TGTGCCAGCAGTTGGGGGACAGCGAACACCGGGGAGCTGTTTTTT.

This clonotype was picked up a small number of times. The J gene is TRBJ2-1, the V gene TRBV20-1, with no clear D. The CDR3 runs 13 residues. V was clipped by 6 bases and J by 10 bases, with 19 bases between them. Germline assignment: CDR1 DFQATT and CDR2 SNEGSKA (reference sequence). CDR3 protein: CSALPGLPGEQFF. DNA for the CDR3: TGCAGTGCCTTACCGGGCCTACCTGGGGAGCAGTTCTTC.

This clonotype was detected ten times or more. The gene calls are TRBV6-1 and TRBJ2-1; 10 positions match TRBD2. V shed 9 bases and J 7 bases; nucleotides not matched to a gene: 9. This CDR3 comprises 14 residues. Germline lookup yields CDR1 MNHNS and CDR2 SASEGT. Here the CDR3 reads CASSQLAGTNEQFF. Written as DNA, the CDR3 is TGTGCCAGTTCACAACTAGCGGGAACGAATGAGCAGTTCTTC.

CDR3 bases: TGTGCCAGCAGCTTGTTCCCGGCCACCTCTACGCAGTATTTT. Translating gives CASSLFPATSTQYF. The chain has TRBV7-2 and TRBJ2-3; D call uncertain. The V gene lost 3 bases and the J gene lost 8 bases, with 15 bases spanning the gap. The CDR3 is made up of 14 amino acids. The germline CDR1 and CDR2 sequences are SGHTA and FQGNSA. Complete variable domain (other parts from reference TRBV7-2 and TRBJ2-3): GAGVSQSPSNKVTEKGKDVELRCDPISGHTALYWYRQSLGQGLEFLIYFQGNSAPDKSGLPSDRFSAERTGGSVSTLTIQRTQQEDSAVYLCASSLFPATSTQYFGPGTRLTVL.